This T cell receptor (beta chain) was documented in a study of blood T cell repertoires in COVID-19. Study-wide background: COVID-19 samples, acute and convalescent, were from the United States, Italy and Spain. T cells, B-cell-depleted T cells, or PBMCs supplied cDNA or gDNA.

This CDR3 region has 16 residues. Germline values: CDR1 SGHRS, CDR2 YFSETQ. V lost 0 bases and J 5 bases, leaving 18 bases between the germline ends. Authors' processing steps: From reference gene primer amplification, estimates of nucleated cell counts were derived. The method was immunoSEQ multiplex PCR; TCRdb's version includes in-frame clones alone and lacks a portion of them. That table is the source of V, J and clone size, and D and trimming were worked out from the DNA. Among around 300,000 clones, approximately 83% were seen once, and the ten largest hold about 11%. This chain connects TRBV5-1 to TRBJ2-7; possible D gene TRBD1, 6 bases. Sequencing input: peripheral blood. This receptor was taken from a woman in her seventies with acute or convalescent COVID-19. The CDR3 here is CASSLAVAGVVDEQYF. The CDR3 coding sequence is TGCGCCAGCAGCTTGGCCGTGGCAGGGGTAGTGGACGAGCAGTACTTC.